Listed here is a single TCR beta chain. In the source study's methods: Reference gene primers were amplified, and this amplification served to estimate nucleated cell counts. Here immunoSEQ multiplex PCR was the method, and the copy in TCRdb shows in-frame clones only, minus some. The D gene and trimming were derived from the DNA, and the V and J assignments and clone size from that table. Of around 56,000 clones in the sample, approximately 79% were seen once. This record belongs to a study of blood T cell repertoires in COVID-19. Study-level background: Researchers got acute and convalescent COVID-19 samples from the United States, Italy and Spain. The cDNA or gDNA used as material had been derived from T cells, B-cell-depleted T cells, or PBMCs.

The TCR comes from a man aged 55 to 70 with acute or convalescent COVID-19. The material sequenced was peripheral blood.

CDR3 protein: CASSYLSRGENTEAFF. CDR3 sequence (DNA): TGTGCCAGCAGTTACCTCAGCCGGGGGGAAAACACTGAAGCTTTCTTT. The gene calls are TRBV27 and TRBJ1-1; tentatively, D is TRBD1 (5 bases). The germline gives CDR1 MNHEY, CDR2 SMNVEV (reference sequence). V was clipped by 4 bases and J by 2 bases, with 17 bases between them. The CDR3 is made up of 16 amino acids.